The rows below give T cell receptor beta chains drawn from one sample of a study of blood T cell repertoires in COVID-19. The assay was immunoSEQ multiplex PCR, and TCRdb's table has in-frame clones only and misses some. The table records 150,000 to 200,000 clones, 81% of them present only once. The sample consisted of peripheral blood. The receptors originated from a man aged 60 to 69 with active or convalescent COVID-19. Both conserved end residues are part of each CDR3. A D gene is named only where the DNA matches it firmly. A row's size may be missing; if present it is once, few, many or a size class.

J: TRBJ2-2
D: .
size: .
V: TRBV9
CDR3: CASSPRDGGPGELFF
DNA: TGTGCCAGCAGCCCCCGGGACGGAGGGCCCGGGGAGCTGTTTTTT

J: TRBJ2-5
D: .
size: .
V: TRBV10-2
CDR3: CASSGGLMETQYF
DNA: TGCGCCAGCAGTGGAGGTCTCATGGAGACCCAGTACTTC

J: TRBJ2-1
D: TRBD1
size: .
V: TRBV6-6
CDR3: CASTRTGDNEQFF
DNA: TGTGCCAGCACCAGGACAGGGGACAATGAGCAGTTCTTC

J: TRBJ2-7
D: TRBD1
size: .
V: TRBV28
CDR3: CATMTGGSYEQYF
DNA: TGTGCCACCATGACAGGGGGGTCCTACGAGCAGTACTTC

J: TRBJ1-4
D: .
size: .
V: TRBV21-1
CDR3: CASSAPTGGVGTNEKLFF
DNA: TGTGCCAGCAGCGCTCCTACGGGGGGGGTGGGCACTAATGAAAAACTGTTTTTT

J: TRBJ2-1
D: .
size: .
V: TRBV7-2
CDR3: CASSLVGSYNEQFF
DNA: TGTGCCAGCAGCTTAGTTGGTAGTTACAATGAGCAGTTCTTC

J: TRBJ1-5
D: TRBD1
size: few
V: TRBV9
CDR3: CASSSGQGDSQPQHF
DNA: TGTGCCAGCAGCTCAGGACAGGGGGACTCTCAGCCCCAGCATTTT

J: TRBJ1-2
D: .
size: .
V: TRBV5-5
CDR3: CASSLVAEANYGYTF
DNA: TGTGCCAGCAGCTTGGTGGCGGAAGCTAACTATGGCTACACCTTC

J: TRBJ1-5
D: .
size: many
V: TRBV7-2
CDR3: CASSFSGPSNQPQHF
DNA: TGTGCCAGCAGCTTTTCTGGGCCGAGCAATCAGCCCCAGCATTTT

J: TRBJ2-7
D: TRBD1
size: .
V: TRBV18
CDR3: CASSGDRVKNEQYF
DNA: TGTGCCAGCTCCGGGGACAGGGTAAAAAACGAGCAGTACTTC

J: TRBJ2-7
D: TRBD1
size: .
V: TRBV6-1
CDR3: CASSEARRTGESYEQYF
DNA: TGTGCCAGCAGTGAAGCGCGACGGACAGGAGAATCCTACGAGCAGTACTTC

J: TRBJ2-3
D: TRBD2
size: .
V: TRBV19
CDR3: CASSIRIAGRTDTQYF
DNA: TGTGCCAGTAGTATAAGGATAGCGGGGCGCACAGATACGCAGTATTTT

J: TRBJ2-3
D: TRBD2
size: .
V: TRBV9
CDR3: CASSASGGAVDTQYF
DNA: TGTGCCAGCAGCGCTAGCGGGGGGGCCGTAGATACGCAGTATTTT

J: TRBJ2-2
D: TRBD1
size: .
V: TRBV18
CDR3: CASSPLATGTALANTGELFF
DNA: TGTGCCAGCTCACCACTTGCTACAGGGACAGCCCTCGCGAACACCGGGGAGCTGTTTTTT

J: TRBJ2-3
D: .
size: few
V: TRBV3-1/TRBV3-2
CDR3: CASSRETDTQYF
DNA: TGTGCCAGCAGCCGGGAGACGGATACGCAGTATTTT

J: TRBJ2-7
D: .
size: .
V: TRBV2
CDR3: CASSGQGYEQYF
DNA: TGTGCCAGCAGTGGTCAGGGCTACGAGCAGTACTTC